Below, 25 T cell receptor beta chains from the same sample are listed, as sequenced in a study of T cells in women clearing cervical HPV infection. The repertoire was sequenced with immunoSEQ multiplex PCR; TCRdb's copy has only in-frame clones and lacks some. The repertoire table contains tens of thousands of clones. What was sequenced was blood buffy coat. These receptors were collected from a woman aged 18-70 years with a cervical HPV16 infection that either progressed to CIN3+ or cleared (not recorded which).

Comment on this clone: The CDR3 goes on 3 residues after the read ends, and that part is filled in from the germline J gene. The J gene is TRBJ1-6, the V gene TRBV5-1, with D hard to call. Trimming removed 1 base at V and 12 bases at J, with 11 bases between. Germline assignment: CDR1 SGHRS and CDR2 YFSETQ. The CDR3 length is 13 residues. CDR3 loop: CASSLRVALPLHF. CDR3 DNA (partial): TGCGCCAGCAGCTTGAGGGTTGCCTTACCC.

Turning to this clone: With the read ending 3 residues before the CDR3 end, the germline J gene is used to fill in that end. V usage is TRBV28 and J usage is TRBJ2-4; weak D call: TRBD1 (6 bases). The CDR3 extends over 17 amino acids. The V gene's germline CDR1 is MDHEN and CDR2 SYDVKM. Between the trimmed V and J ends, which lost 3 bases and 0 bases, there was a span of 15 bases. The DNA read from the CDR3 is TGTGCCAGCAGTTTCCAAAACAGGGTCCTAGCCAAAAACATT. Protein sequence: CASSFQNRVLAKNI. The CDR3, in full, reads CASSFQNRVLAKNIQYF.

CDR3 DNA (partial): TGTGCCAGCAGCCCCGCCCGACTAGCAGCCGGGGAG. Its protein is CASSPARLAAGE. The whole CDR3 sequence reads CASSPARLAAGELFF. The rearrangement joins TRBV7-2 to TRBJ2-2; 7 nucleotides align to TRBD2. The sequenced fragment ends 3 residues before the CDR3 boundary, so the rest is inferred from the germline J gene. The CDR3 is 15 amino acids. V was clipped by 5 bases and J by 6 bases; unmatched bases: 9. In germline, CDR1 is SGHTA, CDR2 FQGNSA.

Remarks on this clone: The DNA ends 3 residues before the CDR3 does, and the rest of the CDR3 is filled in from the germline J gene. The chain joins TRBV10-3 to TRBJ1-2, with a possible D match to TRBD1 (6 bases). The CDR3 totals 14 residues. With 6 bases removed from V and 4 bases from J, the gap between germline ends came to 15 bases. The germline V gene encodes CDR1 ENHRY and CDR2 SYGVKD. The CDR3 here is CAIRTDSGGYGYTF. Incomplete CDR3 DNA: TGTGCCATCAGAACGGACAGCGGGGGCTATGGC.

The CDR3 bases that were read are TGTGCCAGCAGCCCGAGCCTAGCGGAACCTTCCAATGAG. Amino acids: CASSPSLAEPSNE. The entire CDR3 protein reads CASSPSLAEPSNEQFF. The V call is TRBV6-2 or TRBV6-3, the J call TRBJ2-1; 7 positions agree with TRBD2. From the germline J gene comes the end of the CDR3, since the read stops 3 residues before it. The germline CDR1 and CDR2 sequences are MNHEY and SVGEGT. CDR3 length: 16 residues. Germline trimming cut 6 bases from V and 6 bases from J; bases unmatched to any gene: 14.

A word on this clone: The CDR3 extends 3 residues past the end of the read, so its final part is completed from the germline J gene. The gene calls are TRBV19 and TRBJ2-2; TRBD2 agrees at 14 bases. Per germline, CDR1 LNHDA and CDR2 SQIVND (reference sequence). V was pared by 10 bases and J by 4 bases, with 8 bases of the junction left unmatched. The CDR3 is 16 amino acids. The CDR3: CATHGTSGSSTGELFF. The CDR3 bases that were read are TGTGCCACCCACGGGACTAGCGGGAGTAGCACCGGGGAG.

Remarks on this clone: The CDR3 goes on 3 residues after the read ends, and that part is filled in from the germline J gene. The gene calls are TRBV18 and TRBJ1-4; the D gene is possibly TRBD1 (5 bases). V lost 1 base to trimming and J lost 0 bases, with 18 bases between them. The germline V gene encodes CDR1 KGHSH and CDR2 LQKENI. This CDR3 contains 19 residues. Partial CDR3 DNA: TGTGCCAGCTCACCACTAACCCTACAGGCTCTTGCAACTAATGAAAAA. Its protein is CASSPLTLQALATNEK. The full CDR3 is CASSPLTLQALATNEKLFF.

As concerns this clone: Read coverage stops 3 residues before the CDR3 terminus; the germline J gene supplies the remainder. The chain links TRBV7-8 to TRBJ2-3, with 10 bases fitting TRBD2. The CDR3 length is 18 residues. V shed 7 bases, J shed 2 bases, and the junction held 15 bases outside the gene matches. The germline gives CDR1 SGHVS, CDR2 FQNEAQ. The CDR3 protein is CASTKTPGLAYVTDTQYF. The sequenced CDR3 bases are TGTGCCAGCACCAAAACACCGGGACTAGCGTATGTCACAGATACG.

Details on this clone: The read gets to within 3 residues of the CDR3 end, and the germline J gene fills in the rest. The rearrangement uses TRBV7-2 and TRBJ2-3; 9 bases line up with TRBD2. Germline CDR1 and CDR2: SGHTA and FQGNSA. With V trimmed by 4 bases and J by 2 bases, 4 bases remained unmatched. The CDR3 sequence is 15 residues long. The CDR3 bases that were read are TGTGCCAGCAGCTCCAGACTAGCGGACACAGATACG. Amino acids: CASSSRLADTDT. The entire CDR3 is CASSSRLADTDTQYF.

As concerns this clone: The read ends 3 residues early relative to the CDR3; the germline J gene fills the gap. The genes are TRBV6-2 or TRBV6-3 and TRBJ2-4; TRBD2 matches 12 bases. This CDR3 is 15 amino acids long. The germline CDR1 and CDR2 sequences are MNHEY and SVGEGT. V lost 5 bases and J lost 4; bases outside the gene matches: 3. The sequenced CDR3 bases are TGTGCCAGCAGTCAGACTAGCGGGGGAAAAAACATT. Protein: CASSQTSGGKNI. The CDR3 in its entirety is CASSQTSGGKNIQYF.

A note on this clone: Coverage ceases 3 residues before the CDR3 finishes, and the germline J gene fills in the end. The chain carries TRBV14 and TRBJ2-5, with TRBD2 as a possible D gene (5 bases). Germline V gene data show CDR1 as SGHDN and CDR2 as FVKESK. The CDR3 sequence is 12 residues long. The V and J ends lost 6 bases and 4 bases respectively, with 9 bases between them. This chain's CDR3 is CASRSGSETQYF. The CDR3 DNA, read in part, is TGTGCCAGCAGGTCGGGGTCAGAGACC.

The sequenced CDR3 bases are TGCAGTGCTAGAGCAGTGACTAGCGGGAGGGCAAACATT. It specifies CSARAVTSGRANI. The whole CDR3 protein reads CSARAVTSGRANIQYF. The V gene is TRBV20-1, the J gene TRBJ2-4, with 14 positions matching TRBD2. Read sequence stops 3 residues before the CDR3 end, and the germline J gene provides the missing end. The CDR3 loop spans 16 amino acids. CDR1 and CDR2 from the germline V gene are DFQATT and SNEGSKA (reference sequence). Losses at the gene ends were 1 base for V and 6 bases for J; bases not matched to a gene: 5.

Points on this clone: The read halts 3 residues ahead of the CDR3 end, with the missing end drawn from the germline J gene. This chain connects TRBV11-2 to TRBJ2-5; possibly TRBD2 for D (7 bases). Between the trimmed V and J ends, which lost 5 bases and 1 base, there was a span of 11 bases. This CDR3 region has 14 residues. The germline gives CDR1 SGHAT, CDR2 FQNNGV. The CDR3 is CASSRGGLQETQYF. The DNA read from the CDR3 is TGTGCCAGCAGCAGGGGGGGCCTCCAAGAGACC.

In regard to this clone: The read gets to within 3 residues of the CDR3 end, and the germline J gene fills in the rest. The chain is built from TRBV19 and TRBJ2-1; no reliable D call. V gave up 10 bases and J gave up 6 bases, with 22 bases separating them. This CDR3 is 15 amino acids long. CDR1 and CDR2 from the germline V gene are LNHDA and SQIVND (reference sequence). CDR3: CATSFTLSYGNEQFF. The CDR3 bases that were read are TGTGCCACCTCATTCACATTAAGTTATGGCAATGAG.

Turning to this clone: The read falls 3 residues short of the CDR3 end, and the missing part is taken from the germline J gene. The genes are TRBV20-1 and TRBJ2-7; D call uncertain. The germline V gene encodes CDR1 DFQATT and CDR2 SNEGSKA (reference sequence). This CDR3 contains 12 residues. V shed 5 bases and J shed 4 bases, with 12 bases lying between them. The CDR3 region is CSASPAEYEQYF. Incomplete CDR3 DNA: TGCAGTGCTTCCCCGGCGGAATACGAG.

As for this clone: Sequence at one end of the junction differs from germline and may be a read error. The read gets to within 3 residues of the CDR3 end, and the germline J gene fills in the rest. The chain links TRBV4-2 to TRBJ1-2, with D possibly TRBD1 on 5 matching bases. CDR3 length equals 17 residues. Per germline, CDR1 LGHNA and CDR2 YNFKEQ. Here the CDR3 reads CASSQEMGMTVNYGYTF. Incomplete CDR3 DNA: TGCGCCAGCAGCCAAGAAATGGGGATGACAGTTAACTATGGC.

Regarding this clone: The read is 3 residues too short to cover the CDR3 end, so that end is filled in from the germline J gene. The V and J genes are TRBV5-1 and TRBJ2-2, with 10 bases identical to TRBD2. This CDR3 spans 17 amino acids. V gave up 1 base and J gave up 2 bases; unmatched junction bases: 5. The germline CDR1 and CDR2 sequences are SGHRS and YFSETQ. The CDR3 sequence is CASSLIGLAANTGELFF. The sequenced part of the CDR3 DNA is TGCGCCAGCAGCTTGATCGGACTAGCGGCTAACACCGGGGAG.

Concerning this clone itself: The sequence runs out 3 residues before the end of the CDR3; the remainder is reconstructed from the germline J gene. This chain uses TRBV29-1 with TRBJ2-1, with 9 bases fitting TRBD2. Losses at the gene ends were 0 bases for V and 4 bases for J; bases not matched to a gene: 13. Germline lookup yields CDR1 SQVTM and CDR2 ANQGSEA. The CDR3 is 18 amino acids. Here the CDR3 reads CSVEDENSGSLLYNEQFF. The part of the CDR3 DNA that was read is TGCAGCGTTGAAGACGAGAATAGCGGGAGCTTATTGTACAATGAG.

The CDR3 reads CASSLRAGTGGDEQYF. The sequenced part of the CDR3 DNA is TGTGCCAGCAGTTTAAGGGCGGGAACAGGGGGCGACGAG. The rearrangement links TRBV28 to TRBJ2-7; TRBD1 matches 9 bases. The sequence runs out 3 residues before the end of the CDR3; the remainder is reconstructed from the germline J gene. Germline V gives CDR1 MDHEN, CDR2 SYDVKM. The ends lost 2 bases at V and 5 bases at J; junction bases unmatched: 10. CDR3 length: 16 amino acids. The whole variable domain, remainder taken from reference TRBV28 and TRBJ2-7, is DVKVTQSSRYLVKRTGEKVFLECVQDMDHENMFWYRQDPGLGLRLIYFSYDVKMKEKGDIPEGYSVSREKKERFSLILESASTNQTSMYLCASSLRAGTGGDEQYFGPGTRLTVT.

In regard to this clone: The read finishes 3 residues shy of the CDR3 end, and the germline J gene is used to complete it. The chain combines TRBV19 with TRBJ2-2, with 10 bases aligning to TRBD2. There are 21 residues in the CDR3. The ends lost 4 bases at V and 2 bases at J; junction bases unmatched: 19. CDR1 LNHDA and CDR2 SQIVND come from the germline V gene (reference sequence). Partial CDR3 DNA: TGTGCCAGTAGTACGGTGGAGTCCCTTCTAGCGGGAGTACCCAACACCGGGGAG. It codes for CASSTVESLLAGVPNTGE. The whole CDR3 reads CASSTVESLLAGVPNTGELFF.

The CDR3 bases that were read are TGTGCCAGCAGTGGACGGGGGGAAAAA. As protein: CASSGRGEK. The whole CDR3 is CASSGRGEKLFF. The V gene is TRBV2, the J gene TRBJ1-4; tentatively, D is TRBD1 (5 bases). From the germline J gene comes the end of the CDR3, since the read stops 3 residues before it. The V gene lost 4 bases and the J gene lost 8 bases, with 8 bases spanning the gap. CDR1 and CDR2 (germline): SNHLY, FYNNEI. The CDR3 runs 12 residues.

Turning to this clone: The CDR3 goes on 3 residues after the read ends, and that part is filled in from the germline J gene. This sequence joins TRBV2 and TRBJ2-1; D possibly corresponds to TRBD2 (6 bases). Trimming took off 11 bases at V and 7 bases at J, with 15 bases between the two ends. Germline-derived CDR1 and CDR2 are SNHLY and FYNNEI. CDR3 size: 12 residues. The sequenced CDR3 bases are TGTGCCTGCGGGACTCGAAAGAATGAG. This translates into CACGTRKNE. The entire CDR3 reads CACGTRKNEQFF. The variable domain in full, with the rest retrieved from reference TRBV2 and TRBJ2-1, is EPEVTQTPSHQVTQMGQEVILRCVPISNHLYFYWYRQILGQKVEFLVSFYNNEISEKSEIFDDQFSVERPDGSNFTLKIRSTKLEDSAMYFCACGTRKNEQFFGPGTRLTVL.

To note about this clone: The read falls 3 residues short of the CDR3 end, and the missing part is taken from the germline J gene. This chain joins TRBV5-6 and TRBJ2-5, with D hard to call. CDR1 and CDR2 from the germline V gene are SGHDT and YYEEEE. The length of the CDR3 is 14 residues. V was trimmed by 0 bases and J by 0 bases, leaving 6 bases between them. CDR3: CASSLDQYQETQYF. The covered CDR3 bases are TGTGCCAGCAGCTTGGATCAGTACCAAGAGACC.

The part of the CDR3 DNA that was read is TGTGCCAGCTCACGGGACAGGGTTGATAATTCACCC. Translation gives CASSRDRVDNSP. The whole CDR3 sequence reads CASSRDRVDNSPLHF. The chain uses TRBV18 and TRBJ1-6; 9 nucleotides align to TRBD1. The read halts 3 residues ahead of the CDR3 end, with the missing end drawn from the germline J gene. Per the germline V gene, CDR1 is KGHSH and CDR2 is LQKENI. This CDR3 comprises 15 residues. The J segment lost 5 bases and the V segment lost 4 bases, leaving 3 bases of the junction unmatched.

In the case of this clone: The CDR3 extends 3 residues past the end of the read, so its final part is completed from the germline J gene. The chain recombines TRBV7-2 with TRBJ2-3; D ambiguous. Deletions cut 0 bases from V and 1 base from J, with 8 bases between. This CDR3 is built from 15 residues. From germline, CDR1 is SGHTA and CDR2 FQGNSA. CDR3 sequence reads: CASSLAHSRTDTQYF. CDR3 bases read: TGTGCCAGCAGCTTAGCCCACAGTCGCACAGATACG.